Below, one T cell receptor beta chain is given with its context. Its target is not known. Germline V gives CDR1 SGHRS, CDR2 YFSETQ. The CDR3 loop spans 16 amino acids. Trimming cost V 4 bases and J 4 bases, with 18 bases left between them. The sample comes from a study of CD8 T cells in ankylosing spondylitis. The study's findings and limits: Disease-linked clones bore a CD8+ phenotype and were relatively rare in peripheral blood. Several highly homologous variants made up a TCR beta motif, and this motif appeared characteristic of ankylosing spondylitis blood.

From the 5' RACE reads, TCRdb called clonotypes with MiXCR, one entry per CDR3 protein. The sample yields around 450,000 distinct CDR3 sequences, approximately 26% seen once. Specimen: blood, either unsorted or a sorted T cell fraction (not recorded which). This TCR was recovered from a male donor with ankylosing spondylitis. The chain links TRBV5-1 to TRBJ1-3, with D perhaps TRBD1 (5 bases). This CDR3 reads CASSPEGTPAGNTIYF. In nucleotides, the CDR3 is TGCGCCAGCAGCCCCGAGGGGACTCCGGCAGGAAACACCATATATTTT.